A single sample gave rise to the 32 T cell receptor beta chains below, sequenced in a study of neurological immune-mediated disorders. Via MiXCR, TCRdb re-called the 5' RACE reads, giving one row per CDR3 protein. The table has tens of thousands of distinct CDR3 sequences, 14% seen once; the top ten hold roughly 7%. Sequenced sample: PBMCs. These TCRs come from a woman aged 45-65 years in good health.

The rearrangement uses TRBV5-1 and TRBJ2-7; D is undetermined. The CDR3 sequence is 13 residues long. The germline gives CDR1 SGHRS, CDR2 YFSETQ. Trimming cost V 4 bases and J 3 bases, with 11 bases left between them. The CDR3 DNA sequence: TGCGCCAGCAGCCCCGACGGAAACTACGAGCAGTACGTC. Its protein product is CASSPDGNYEQYV.

Many counts were recorded for this clonotype. V and J are TRBV12-3 or TRBV12-4 and TRBJ1-2; TRBD1 matches at 7 bases. The CDR3 runs 14 residues. Trimming cost V 4 bases and J 1 base; bases outside gene matches: 3. CDR3 in amino acids: CASSSDRHNYGYTF. The CDR3 region has the DNA TGTGCCAGCAGTTCGGACAGGCATAACTATGGCTACACCTTC.

Many counts were recorded for this clonotype. The chain has TRBV5-5 and TRBJ2-3; 7 positions match TRBD1. Unmatched junction bases numbered 7, after V lost 0 bases and J lost 6 bases. The CDR3 extends over 15 amino acids. Looked up from germline, CDR1 is SGHKS and CDR2 is YYEKEE (reference sequence). The CDR3 nucleotides are TGTGCCAGCAGCTTGGAGGGGGCACTCCCCGATACGCAGTATTTT. Amino acids: CASSLEGALPDTQYF.

This clonotype occurred many times. The rearrangement links TRBV7-2 to TRBJ1-5; no clear D. Germline V gives CDR1 SGHTA, CDR2 FQGNSA. The CDR3 extends over 14 amino acids. V was trimmed by 5 bases and J by 5 bases, leaving 13 bases between them. The CDR3 DNA sequence: TGTGCCAGCAGCCCGATGCAGGTCGATCAGCCCCAGCATTTT. It is translated as CASSPMQVDQPQHF.

This clonotype was observed at least ten times. The V call is TRBV5-5, the J call TRBJ2-3; 7 bases are a match to TRBD2. Trimming removed 4 bases from V and 1 base from J; junction bases left unmatched: 3. CDR3 length: 14 residues. From germline, CDR1 is SGHKS and CDR2 YYEKEE (reference sequence). CDR3 residues: CASSGGDRTDTQYF. In nucleotides, the CDR3 is TGTGCCAGCAGCGGGGGGGATCGCACAGATACGCAGTATTTT.

In this sample, this clonotype turned up many times. V and J are TRBV5-1 and TRBJ2-1, with 12 bases lining up with TRBD2. Germline CDR1 reads SGHRS; CDR2 reads YFSETQ. V was pared by 6 bases and J by 7 bases, with 8 bases of the junction left unmatched. The CDR3 runs 15 residues. CDR3 sequence: CASTLLAGGRNEQFF. In DNA form, the CDR3 reads TGCGCCAGCACACTCCTAGCGGGAGGGAGAAATGAGCAGTTCTTC.

This clonotype occurred once. The J gene is TRBJ1-1, the V gene TRBV12-3 or TRBV12-4; D gene uncertain. V was trimmed by 6 bases and J by 1 base, leaving 6 bases between them. The length of the CDR3 is 12 residues. CDR3 sequence reads: CASRVGNTEAFF. DNA of the CDR3: TGTGCCAGCAGGGTTGGGAACACTGAAGCTTTCTTT.

Many counts were recorded for this clonotype. CDR3 nucleotide sequence: TGTGCCAGCACCCATACAGGGAGCTCCTATAATTCACCCCTCCACTTT. It codes for CASTHTGSSYNSPLHF. V gene TRBV7-2 combines with J gene TRBJ1-6; tentatively, D is TRBD1 (6 bases). Per the germline V gene, CDR1 is SGHTA and CDR2 is FQGNSA. The CDR3 contains 16 residues. V was cut by 7 bases and J by 0 bases, with 13 bases left in between.

This chain connects TRBV29-1 to TRBJ1-1; tentative D call: TRBD1 (6 bases). CDR3 length: 13 residues. Germline values: CDR1 SQVTM, CDR2 ANQGSEA. Trimming shortened V by 6 bases and J by 1 base, and 12 bases separated the two germline ends. CDR3: CSVRQGPNTEAFF. The CDR3 coding sequence is TGCAGCGTGCGTCAGGGGCCGAACACTGAAGCTTTCTTT.

In this sample, this clonotype turned up many times. The chain recombines TRBV5-5 with TRBJ2-5; the match to TRBD2 covers 10 bases. Germline assignment: CDR1 SGHKS and CDR2 YYEKEE (reference sequence). The trim removed 1 base at V and 2 bases at J, leaving 2 bases unmatched. The CDR3 loop spans 15 amino acids. This CDR3 reads CASSLLLAGQETQYF. CDR3 DNA sequence: TGTGCCAGCAGCTTGCTACTAGCGGGGCAAGAGACCCAGTACTTC.

This clonotype was seen at least ten times. CDR3 bases: TGCAGTGCTAGGGCAGGGAACACCGGGGAGCTGTTTTTT. The encoded protein is CSARAGNTGELFF. The chain links TRBV20-1 to TRBJ2-2; D is unclear. Trimming left V 3 bases short and J 1 base short, with 6 bases between. Looked up from germline, CDR1 is DFQATT and CDR2 is SNEGSKA (reference sequence). The CDR3 covers 13 residues.

Many counts were recorded for this clonotype. The chain has TRBV15 and TRBJ2-1; 9 bases match TRBD2. J lost 2 bases, V lost 1 base, and 3 bases had no gene match. The germline gives CDR1 LNHNV, CDR2 YYDKDF (reference sequence). CDR3 length equals 16 residues. The CDR3 DNA reads as TGTGCCACCAGCAGAGGTAGCGGGGGTACCTACAATGAGCAGTTCTTC. It codes for CATSRGSGGTYNEQFF.

CDR3 loop: CASSGGFSGNTIYF. CDR3 nucleotides: TGTGCCAGCAGTGGTGGTTTCTCTGGAAACACCATATATTTT. This sequence joins TRBV12-3 or TRBV12-4 and TRBJ1-3; D not certain. The length of the CDR3 is 14 residues. The germline V and J ends were trimmed by 5 bases and 0 bases, with 8 bases remaining between them.

This clonotype came up many times. Here the CDR3 reads CASSLLGEGDTQYF. CDR3 sequence (DNA): TGCGCCAGCAGCTTGCTGGGGGAAGGAGATACGCAGTATTTT. The V gene is TRBV5-1, the J gene TRBJ2-3, with D possibly being TRBD1 or TRBD2 (5 bases each). Germline-derived CDR1 and CDR2 are SGHRS and YFSETQ. Trimming cost V 1 base and J 5 bases, with 11 bases left between them. The CDR3 runs 14 residues.

This clonotype appeared many times. The chain couples TRBV18 to TRBJ2-1, with 8 bases matching TRBD2. V dropped 2 bases and J dropped 0; count of bases not matched to a gene: 6. The germline V gene encodes CDR1 KGHSH and CDR2 LQKENI. The CDR3 extends over 17 amino acids. CDR3 in DNA: TGTGCCAGCTCACCAGGGTACGGGAGGGCCTCCTACAATGAGCAGTTCTTC. Translated, it gives CASSPGYGRASYNEQFF.

This rearrangement joins TRBV5-1 to TRBJ2-1; 8 nucleotides align to TRBD2. Germline values: CDR1 SGHRS, CDR2 YFSETQ. V trimming: 2 bases; J trimming: 5 bases; junction bases outside the gene matches: 3. This CDR3 spans 14 amino acids. For the CDR3, the DNA is TGCGCCAGCAGCTTCCTAGCGGGTGACAATGAGCAGTTCTTC. Residues: CASSFLAGDNEQFF.

This clonotype has a handful of counts. The V and J genes are TRBV14 and TRBJ2-3, with TRBD2 matching over 11 bases. Germline lookup yields CDR1 SGHDN and CDR2 FVKESK. V shed 1 base and J 6 bases; nucleotides not matched to a gene: 6. The CDR3 is 16 amino acids. In DNA, the CDR3 is TGTGCCAGCAGCCAAGGTCTAGCGGGAGGTGCGGATACGCAGTATTTT. Amino acid sequence: CASSQGLAGGADTQYF. Together with reference TRBV14 and TRBJ2-3, the CDR3 gives the full variable domain: EAGVTQFPSHSVIEKGQTVTLRCDPISGHDNLYWYRRVMGKEIKFLLHFVKESKQDESGMPNNRFLAERTGGTYSTLKVQPAELEDSGVYFCASSQGLAGGADTQYFGPGTRLTVL.

J is TRBJ1-5 and V is TRBV24-1; no clear D. V lost 5 bases, J lost 6 bases, and 13 bases lay in between. The CDR3 has 14 amino acids. Germline values: CDR1 KGHDR, CDR2 SFDVKD. The CDR3 loop is CATSASEGLQPQHF. The CDR3, as DNA: TGTGCCACCAGTGCGTCGGAAGGACTTCAGCCCCAGCATTTT.

This clonotype appeared many times. CDR3 nucleotide sequence: TGTGCCAGCAGTTTAATGACAGGTAACAGTCAGCCCCAGCATTTT. Translating gives CASSLMTGNSQPQHF. V usage is TRBV12-3 or TRBV12-4 and J usage is TRBJ1-5, with D perhaps TRBD1 (6 bases). V shed 2 bases and J shed 6 bases, with 14 bases lying between them. CDR3 length: 15 amino acids.

This clonotype has just a few counts. The CDR3 bases are TGTGCCAGCAGCCTAAGAGGGCGGCAGGGCGATAACACCGGGGAGCTGTTTTTT. The encoded protein is CASSLRGRQGDNTGELFF. The chain uses TRBV7-8 and TRBJ2-2; D possibly matches TRBD1 or TRBD2 (5 bases each). Trimming cost V 5 bases and J 2 bases, with 21 bases left between them. The CDR3 spans 18 residues. Looked up from germline, CDR1 is SGHVS and CDR2 is FQNEAQ.

This clonotype was picked up many times. This chain joins TRBV4-2 and TRBJ1-4; TRBD1 might be the D (5 bases). The CDR3 consists of 12 residues. Germline V gene sequence: CDR1 LGHNA, CDR2 YNFKEQ. The ends were cut back, 4 bases at V and 9 bases at J, with 9 bases in the middle. The CDR3 DNA sequence: TGTGCCAGCAGCCCCGACAGACAAAAACTGTTTTTT. This sequence encodes CASSPDRQKLFF.

This clonotype was observed many times. This chain uses TRBV20-1 with TRBJ2-7; perhaps TRBD2 as D (6 bases). The V end lost 1 base, the J end lost 2 bases, and 9 bases lay between the germline ends. Germline V gene sequence: CDR1 DFQATT, CDR2 SNEGSKA (reference sequence). The CDR3 has 13 amino acids. CDR3: CSARASVTYEQYF. Written as DNA, the CDR3 is TGCAGTGCTAGAGCTAGCGTAACCTACGAGCAGTACTTC.

This clonotype has ten or more counts. The chain employs TRBV5-1 and TRBJ2-7; D is perhaps TRBD1 (7 bases). This CDR3 comprises 15 residues. V was cut by 4 bases and J by 1 base, with 15 bases left in between. Germline CDR1 and CDR2: SGHRS and YFSETQ. This CDR3 reads CASSRSGDSSYEQYF. CDR3 bases: TGCGCCAGCAGCCGGTCGGGGGACAGTTCCTACGAGCAGTACTTC.

The chain couples TRBV30 to TRBJ2-7; TRBD1 matches 7 bases. The germline V gene encodes CDR1 GTSNPN and CDR2 SVGIG (reference sequence). V was clipped by 4 bases and J by 3 bases; unmatched bases: 12. The CDR3 contains 15 residues. The CDR3: CAWTPLDRQGYEQYF. CDR3 DNA: TGTGCCTGGACCCCCCTGGACAGGCAGGGCTACGAGCAGTACTTC.

This clonotype was seen repeatedly, ten times or more. The chain couples TRBV12-3 or TRBV12-4 to TRBJ1-2; D not resolved. The CDR3 runs to 14 residues. Trimming took off 7 bases at V and 2 bases at J, with 14 bases between the two ends. The CDR3 loop is CASNPRAMNYGYTF. The CDR3 coding sequence is TGTGCCAGCAACCCTAGGGCAATGAACTATGGCTACACCTTC.

This clonotype came up many times. The chain combines TRBV5-1 with TRBJ2-1; D unresolved. The CDR3 contains 15 residues. Germline loops: CDR1 SGHRS, CDR2 YFSETQ. The ends were cut back, 4 bases at V and 0 bases at J, with 11 bases in the middle. CDR3 coding DNA: TGCGCCAGCAGCAGCGATTGGGGCTCCTACAATGAGCAGTTCTTC. Translation gives CASSSDWGSYNEQFF.

This clonotype was counted at least ten times. The V gene is TRBV20-1, the J gene TRBJ2-1; possibly TRBD1 or TRBD2 for D (6 bases each). Germline assignment: CDR1 DFQATT and CDR2 SNEGSKA (reference sequence). CDR3 length equals 16 residues. V gave up 3 bases and J gave up 1 base, with 16 bases separating them. The CDR3 DNA sequence: TGCAGTGCTAGGCGAGTGGGGGGCCGGTCCTACAATGAGCAGTTCTTC. It encodes CSARRVGGRSYNEQFF.

This chain uses TRBV28 with TRBJ1-2; 9 bases line up with TRBD1. Germline CDR1 MDHEN, CDR2 SYDVKM. The CDR3 consists of 15 residues. V dropped 4 bases and J dropped 8; count of bases not matched to a gene: 11. CDR3 bases: TGTGCCAGCAGTTCGACGGACAGGGGACAGCAGGGCTACACCTTC. This encodes CASSSTDRGQQGYTF.

This clonotype was counted many times. This sequence joins TRBV5-1 and TRBJ1-1, with 10 bases identical to TRBD1. J lost 2 bases, V lost 7 bases, and 5 bases had no gene match. Germline lookup yields CDR1 SGHRS and CDR2 YFSETQ. The CDR3 spans 14 residues. The CDR3: CASETGGPNTEAFF. The CDR3 DNA sequence: TGCGCCAGCGAGACAGGGGGCCCTAACACTGAAGCTTTCTTT.

Ten or more counts support this clonotype. The chain employs TRBV12-3 or TRBV12-4 and TRBJ2-2; no clear D gene. Trimming took 4 bases from V and 1 from J, leaving 4 bases between them. The CDR3 totals 13 residues. CDR3 DNA: TGTGCCAGCAGTTACCAGAACACCGGGGAGCTGTTTTTT. Its translation: CASSYQNTGELFF.

The CDR3 bases are TGTGCCAGCAGCTTAGATTGGTGGACCACCCATACCCTCACAGATACGCAGTATTTT. Translated: CASSLDWWTTHTLTDTQYF. This rearrangement joins TRBV7-9 to TRBJ2-3; D ambiguous. The CDR3 is 19 residues long. The germline V gene encodes CDR1 SEHNR and CDR2 FQNEAQ (reference sequence). V was trimmed by 1 base and J by 2 bases, leaving 22 bases between them.

This clonotype was counted a few times. The chain recombines TRBV12-3 or TRBV12-4 with TRBJ1-2; a weak D match, TRBD1 (6 bases). V was pared by 7 bases and J by 4 bases, with 10 bases between. CDR3 length: 12 amino acids. CDR3 protein: CASNEQGYGYTF. The CDR3 nucleotides read TGTGCCAGCAACGAACAGGGCTATGGCTACACCTTC.